Listed here are 21 T cell receptor beta chains from one sample, sequenced in a study of radiation and T cells in renal cell carcinoma. Sequencing was performed with immunoSEQ multiplex PCR; in TCRdb, only in-frame clones are kept and a portion is missing. The data show some 100,000 clones, with 82% seen just once and approximately 6.4% held by the top ten. Time point reported: baseline pretreatment blood. Treatment noted: 15 Gy SBRT to primary tumor, nephrectomy 4 weeks later. The sample here was blood, taken from a patient whose treatment included radiotherapy and nephrectomy. Receptors were obtained from a man aged 55 to 70 with renal cell carcinoma.

This sequence joins TRBV19 and TRBJ1-4, with D maybe TRBD1 (5 bases). Trimming removed 7 bases from V and 3 bases from J, with 21 bases in between. Germline CDR1 LNHDA, CDR2 SQIVND (reference sequence). CDR3 length equals 17 residues. The CDR3 protein is CASNLFFSGTSNEKLFF. CDR3 sequence (DNA): TGTGCCAGTAACTTATTCTTCTCCGGGACGTCTAATGAAAAACTGTTTTTT.

This clone was observed once. This chain connects TRBV27 to TRBJ2-3, with 10 bases aligning to TRBD1. The CDR3 is 14 amino acids. CDR1 MNHEY and CDR2 SMNVEV come from the germline V gene (reference sequence). V was clipped by 8 bases and J by 0 bases; unmatched bases: 2. CDR3 sequence (DNA): TGTGCCAGCTCGGGACAGGGGAGCACAGATACGCAGTATTTT. It encodes CASSGQGSTDTQYF.

The chain employs TRBV18 and TRBJ2-3; D not certain. Trimming shortened V by 3 bases and J by 5 bases, and 9 bases separated the two germline ends. There are 13 residues in the CDR3. Germline lookup yields CDR1 KGHSH and CDR2 LQKENI. The CDR3, as DNA: TGTGCCAGCTCACCGGGTCTGGGAGATACGCAGTATTTT. Protein sequence: CASSPGLGDTQYF. The full variable domain, with the rest looked up from reference TRBV18 and TRBJ2-3, is NAGVMQNPRHLVRRRGQEARLRCSPMKGHSHVYWYRQLPEEGLKFMVYLQKENIIDESGMPKERFSAEFPKEGPSILRIQQVVRGDSAAYFCASSPGLGDTQYFGPGTRLTVL.

The V and J genes are TRBV6-1 and TRBJ2-4; no clear D gene. Germline loops: CDR1 MNHNS, CDR2 SASEGT. CDR3 length: 14 residues. Trimming left V 2 bases short and J 5 bases short, with 10 bases between. The CDR3 sequence is CASSESEVQNIQYF. CDR3 DNA sequence: TGTGCCAGCAGTGAATCTGAGGTTCAAAACATTCAGTACTTC.

The rearrangement links TRBV10-3 to TRBJ2-5; D gene uncertain. V lost 4 bases and J 2 bases, leaving 11 bases between the germline ends. Per germline, CDR1 ENHRY and CDR2 SYGVKD. This CDR3 has 14 residues. The CDR3 sequence: CAISAGREQETQYF. The CDR3 coding sequence is TGTGCCATCAGTGCCGGGCGCGAACAAGAGACCCAGTACTTC.

V is TRBV9 and J is TRBJ2-1; no clear D. Trimming took 3 bases from V and 5 from J, leaving 12 bases between them. This CDR3 region has 14 residues. Germline loops: CDR1 SGDLS, CDR2 YYNGEE. The CDR3 DNA follows: TGTGCCAGCAGCGCCTCACTAACCAACAATGAGCAGTTCTTC. Translation: CASSASLTNNEQFF.

The rearrangement links TRBV11-2 to TRBJ2-7, with 9 bases identical to TRBD1. This CDR3 is built from 18 residues. CDR1 is SGHAT and CDR2 is FQNNGV in the germline V gene. J was trimmed by 1 base and V by 6 bases; bases with no gene match: 16. The CDR3 sequence is CASRLRYADRGQSYEQYF. Here the CDR3 DNA reads TGTGCCAGCAGGCTTAGATACGCGGACAGGGGTCAGTCCTACGAGCAGTACTTC.

The V call is TRBV7-2, the J call TRBJ2-7; 10 bases line up with TRBD2. Trimming removed 5 bases from V and 4 bases from J; junction bases left unmatched: 8. CDR3 size: 15 residues. CDR1 and CDR2 from the germline V gene are SGHTA and FQGNSA. This CDR3 is CASSTAGGPGYEQYF. The CDR3 DNA follows: TGTGCCAGCAGCACAGCGGGAGGGCCAGGGTACGAGCAGTACTTC.

Only a few counts were recorded for this clone. V usage is TRBV10-1 and J usage is TRBJ1-3; no clear D. The germline CDR1 and CDR2 sequences are WNHNN and SYGVQD (reference sequence). The CDR3 runs to 15 residues. V was cut by 7 bases and J by 0 bases, with 13 bases left in between. CDR3 bases: TGCGCCAGCACCATCGAATCCGGCTCTGGAAACACCATATATTTT. Translating it yields CASTIESGSGNTIYF.

The V and J genes are TRBV19 and TRBJ1-2; tentatively, D is TRBD1 (5 bases). The CDR3 runs 15 residues. Trimming took 3 bases from V and 4 from J, leaving 15 bases between them. Germline V lookup: CDR1 LNHDA, CDR2 SQIVND (reference sequence). The DNA for the CDR3 is TGTGCCAGTAGTATGGGCCTGGCAAGGGGCTATGGCTACACCTTC. This codes for CASSMGLARGYGYTF.

V usage is TRBV7-2 and J usage is TRBJ2-7; D unresolved. V gave up 5 bases and J gave up 0 bases, with 2 bases separating them. The CDR3 runs to 11 residues. Germline CDR1 SGHTA, CDR2 FQGNSA. The CDR3 sequence: CASSASYEQYF. CDR3 nucleotide sequence: TGTGCCAGCAGCGCCTCCTACGAGCAGTACTTC.

This chain uses TRBV6-5 with TRBJ2-3; D is perhaps TRBD2 (5 bases). The germline V gene has CDR1 MNHEY and CDR2 SVGAGI. V lost 0 bases to trimming and J lost 9 bases, with 10 bases between them. The CDR3 spans 13 residues. The CDR3 DNA follows: TGTGCCAGCAGTTACTCGGCTGGGAGAACGCAGTATTTT. Translating gives CASSYSAGRTQYF.

Only one count was recorded for this clone. The chain employs TRBV27 and TRBJ2-3; tentatively, D is TRBD2 (5 bases). Trimming pared 4 bases from V and 4 bases from J, leaving 9 bases between. The CDR3 extends over 13 amino acids. Germline loops: CDR1 MNHEY, CDR2 SMNVEV (reference sequence). CDR3 coding DNA: TGTGCCAGCAGTTCGGGGATATCAGATACGCAGTATTTT. The encoded protein is CASSSGISDTQYF.

The V call is TRBV27, the J call TRBJ2-4; a possible D gene is TRBD2 (6 bases). In germline, CDR1 is MNHEY, CDR2 SMNVEV (reference sequence). The CDR3 is 17 residues long. V dropped 6 bases and J dropped 0 bases, with 18 bases sitting between them. CDR3 residues: CASRGGTPLLAKNIQYF. The DNA for the CDR3 is TGTGCCAGCAGAGGCGGGACTCCACTTTTAGCCAAAAACATTCAGTACTTC.

The genes are TRBV13 and TRBJ2-3; 10 bases agree with TRBD2. V gave up 2 bases and J gave up 3 bases; unmatched junction bases: 5. This CDR3 contains 16 residues. Germline-derived CDR1 and CDR2 are PRHDT and FYEKMQ (reference sequence). Written as DNA, the CDR3 is TGTGCCAGCAGCTTACGAGCGGGAGGGGGGACAGATACGCAGTATTTT. Its protein is CASSLRAGGGTDTQYF.

V gene TRBV10-2 combines with J gene TRBJ2-7; the match to TRBD2 covers 15 bases. CDR1 WSHSY and CDR2 SAAADI come from the germline V gene. The junction had 3 bases not matched to a gene; V was cut back by 6 bases and J by 0 bases. The CDR3 contains 16 residues. CDR3 nucleotide sequence: TGCGCCAGCAGACGGACTAGCGGGAGGGCCTCCTACGAGCAGTACTTC. This codes for CASRRTSGRASYEQYF.

The chain joins TRBV20-1 to TRBJ1-2; D is possibly TRBD1 (6 bases). Between the trimmed V and J ends, which lost 6 bases and 6 bases, there was a span of 11 bases. The germline V gene has CDR1 DFQATT and CDR2 SNEGSKA (reference sequence). The CDR3 consists of 11 residues. The CDR3 loop reads CSASRTDGYTF. The CDR3 DNA sequence: TGCAGTGCGAGTCGGACAGATGGCTACACCTTC.

The chain employs TRBV2 and TRBJ2-2, with 15 bases lining up with TRBD2. This CDR3 is built from 16 residues. Per germline, CDR1 SNHLY and CDR2 FYNNEI. V lost 6 bases to trimming and J lost 6 bases; unmatched junction nucleotides: 5. The CDR3 coding sequence is TGTGCCAGCAGGGAGGGACTAGCGGGAGGAGCCGGGGAGCTGTTTTTT. Translation gives CASREGLAGGAGELFF. Variable domain in full (rest from reference TRBV2 and TRBJ2-2): EPEVTQTPSHQVTQMGQEVILRCVPISNHLYFYWYRQILGQKVEFLVSFYNNEISEKSEIFDDQFSVERPDGSNFTLKIRSTKLEDSAMYFCASREGLAGGAGELFFGEGSRLTVL.

CDR3 nucleotides: TGTGCCAGCAGCTTATCTGGAGCGCCTAAAGGGGAGACCCAGTACTTC. Its translation: CASSLSGAPKGETQYF. This sequence joins TRBV7-2 and TRBJ2-5, with D unresolved. The germline V gene has CDR1 SGHTA and CDR2 FQGNSA. This CDR3 spans 16 amino acids. V was shortened by 2 bases and J by 5 bases, with 18 bases between the two germline ends. Combining the CDR3 with reference TRBV7-2 and TRBJ2-5 gives the whole variable domain GAGVSQSPSNKVTEKGKDVELRCDPISGHTALYWYRQSLGQGLEFLIYFQGNSAPDKSGLPSDRFSAERTGGSVSTLTIQRTQQEDSAVYLCASSLSGAPKGETQYFGPGTRLLVL.

This chain joins TRBV5-1 and TRBJ2-3; D is possibly TRBD1 (6 bases). Germline V lookup: CDR1 SGHRS, CDR2 YFSETQ. Trimming took 0 bases from V and 2 from J, leaving 19 bases between them. The CDR3 covers 18 residues. CDR3 sequence: CASSLAGTHLPFTDTQYF. Written as DNA, the CDR3 is TGCGCCAGCAGCTTGGCCGGGACACATCTTCCCTTCACAGATACGCAGTATTTT. The entire variable domain, with the rest obtained from reference TRBV5-1 and TRBJ2-3, is as follows: KAGVTQTPRYLIKTRGQQVTLSCSPISGHRSVSWYQQTPGQGLQFLFEYFSETQRNKGNFPGRFSGRQFSNSRSEMNVSTLELGDSALYLCASSLAGTHLPFTDTQYFGPGTRLTVL.

This rearrangement joins TRBV2 to TRBJ2-7, with a weak D call TRBD2 (5 bases). In germline, CDR1 is SNHLY, CDR2 FYNNEI. Between the trimmed V and J ends, which lost 8 bases and 8 bases, there was a span of 19 bases. CDR3 size: 13 residues. In nucleotides, the CDR3 is TGTGCCAGCCGAGGATTCGGGGTACTCCAGCAGTACTTC. Its translation is CASRGFGVLQQYF.